This note documents a single T cell receptor (beta chain) sequence. Repertoires were generated with immunoSEQ multiplex PCR, while TCRdb's copy carries only in-frame clones and drops some. This sample carries tens of thousands of clones, roughly 76% of them seen once, and the ten largest clones take 12% to 15%. This entry belongs to a study of OX40 agonist ivuxolimab in advanced cancers. At the level of the study: Every 2 weeks, patients got intravenous ivuxolimab at one of six dose levels (0.01-10 mg/kg).

Trimming shortened V by 2 bases and J by 2 bases, and 6 bases separated the two germline ends. From germline, CDR1 is KGHSH and CDR2 LQKENI. CDR3 size: 13 residues. Sequenced here: CD4+ or CD8+ T cells sorted from blood, sampled in a trial of the OX40 agonist ivuxolimab. The V call is TRBV18, the J call TRBJ1-1; maybe TRBD1 (5 bases). The receptor's source is an adult with an advanced solid tumor such as melanoma, head and neck, liver or kidney cancer. The CDR3 DNA reads TGTGCCAGCTCACCAGGGGGTAACACTGAAGCTTTCTTT. It codes for CASSPGGNTEAFF.